This T cell receptor beta chain derives from a study of control samples from healthy donors and cancer patients. The table came from immunoSEQ multiplex PCR; TCRdb's copy has only in-frame clones and leaves some out. This sample's clone table lists about 190,000 clones. The V gene end was trimmed by 4 bases and the J gene end by 4 bases; junction bases not matched to a gene: 5. The CDR3 spans 14 residues. The germline CDR1 and CDR2 sequences are MNHEY and SMNVEV (reference sequence). The V gene is TRBV27, the J gene TRBJ1-1, with TRBD1 matching over 8 bases. The sequence was obtained from a woman between 25 and 40 years old in good health. Input material: blood. The CDR3 sequence is CASSSQGEGTEAFF. The CDR3 DNA sequence: TGTGCCAGCAGTTCACAGGGGGAAGGCACTGAAGCTTTCTTT.